Each of the 18 T cell receptor beta chains below was sequenced from the same sample in a study of T cell repertoires in cytomegalovirus infection (dated by TCRdb to the late 2010s). TCRdb lists the instrument as Illumina HiSeq 1500. The public reads were reanalyzed by TCRdb: fastp trimming at Q25, MiXCR alignment, in-frame beta chains only. Merged by CDR3 protein, the rows form single entries marked with the most common genes and DNA. The sample includes around 550,000 distinct CDR3 sequences, with less than 30% observed a single time. About 13% of the sample rests with the top ten. Sequenced: PBMCs. The receptors come from a human donor in good health (CMV status not recorded). Some clones in this sample may be carry-over from other donors' samples.

There are many counts of this clonotype. This sequence joins TRBV11-2 and TRBJ1-4; D is unresolved. The CDR3 has 13 amino acids. The V and J ends lost 4 bases and 6 bases respectively, with 9 bases between them. Germline CDR1 reads SGHAT; CDR2 reads FQNNGV. Here the CDR3 DNA reads TGTGCCAGCAGCTCCGTAGGGTATGAAAAACTGTTTTTT. Protein product: CASSSVGYEKLFF.

Many counts were recorded for this clonotype. V is TRBV7-2 and J is TRBJ2-4; weak D call: TRBD1 (5 bases). CDR3 length: 17 residues. V shed 0 bases and J shed 0 bases, with 12 bases lying between them. Germline V gene sequence: CDR1 SGHTA, CDR2 FQGNSA. Here the CDR3 reads CASSLALMGQAKNIQYF. The DNA of the CDR3 is TGTGCCAGCAGCTTAGCGCTAATGGGGCAAGCCAAAAACATTCAGTACTTC.

This clonotype was found a few times. The genes are TRBV7-9 and TRBJ2-6, with 10 bases aligning to TRBD2. Germline V gene data show CDR1 as SEHNR and CDR2 as FQNEAQ (reference sequence). CDR3 length: 18 residues. V lost 3 bases to trimming and J lost 0 bases; unmatched junction nucleotides: 5. CDR3 region: CASSLAGTSDSGANVLTF. CDR3 coding DNA: TGTGCCAGCAGCTTGGCGGGGACTAGCGACTCTGGGGCCAACGTCCTGACTTTC. Together with reference TRBV7-9 and TRBJ2-6, the CDR3 gives the full variable domain: DTGVSQNPRHKITKRGQNVTFRCDPISEHNRLYWYRQTLGQGPEFLTYFQNEAQLEKSRLLSDRFSAERPKGSFSTLEIQRTEQGDSAMYLCASSLAGTSDSGANVLTFGAGSRLTVL.

This clonotype was detected ten times or more. V and J are TRBV28 and TRBJ1-2; a possible D gene is TRBD1 (5 bases). The CDR3 is 13 amino acids. V shed 6 bases and J shed 8 bases, with 16 bases lying between them. Looked up from germline, CDR1 is MDHEN and CDR2 is SYDVKM. The CDR3 protein is CASSAGQASGYTF. The CDR3 region has the DNA TGTGCCAGCAGCGCCGGACAAGCGAGCGGCTACACCTTC.

V usage is TRBV12-3 or TRBV12-4 and J usage is TRBJ1-2; tentative D call: TRBD1 (6 bases). The CDR3 sequence is 15 residues long. Trimming left V 5 bases short and J 4 bases short, with 17 bases between. The CDR3 loop is CASSPRRTETYGYTF. DNA for the CDR3: TGTGCCAGCAGTCCGAGGAGGACAGAAACCTATGGCTACACCTTC.

This clonotype was seen a handful of times. The chain recombines TRBV27 with TRBJ1-4, with 8 bases fitting TRBD1. Germline loops: CDR1 MNHEY, CDR2 SMNVEV (reference sequence). This CDR3 has 18 residues. Trimming removed 6 bases from V and 3 bases from J; junction bases left unmatched: 15. The CDR3 region is CASSPRWQGAGANEKLFF. The CDR3 coding sequence is TGTGCCAGCAGCCCCCGGTGGCAGGGGGCCGGGGCTAATGAAAAACTGTTTTTT.

About this clonotype: One end of the junction varies from germline; a read error may be responsible. The chain combines TRBV12-3 or TRBV12-4 with TRBJ1-1; 8 nucleotides line up with TRBD1. The length of the CDR3 is 13 residues. CDR3 sequence (DNA): TGTGCCAGCGAGCGGGACAGGAACACTGAAGCTTACTTT. This translates into CASERDRNTEAYF.

The V and J genes are TRBV7-2 and TRBJ1-2; D gene ambiguous. Per germline, CDR1 SGHTA and CDR2 FQGNSA. V was pared by 6 bases and J by 0 bases, with 5 bases between. The CDR3 is 12 amino acids. The CDR3 DNA follows: TGTGCCAGCAGAAACACTAACTATGGCTACACCTTC. This encodes CASRNTNYGYTF.

The gene calls are TRBV4-1 and TRBJ2-3, with 7 bases aligning to TRBD2. Losses at the gene ends were 1 base for V and 11 bases for J; bases not matched to a gene: 9. This CDR3 has 14 amino acids. In germline, CDR1 is MGHRA, CDR2 YSYEKL. The CDR3 DNA reads as TGCGCCAGCAGCCAAGCGGGAGGCGATAGAAGGCAGTATTTT. As protein: CASSQAGGDRRQYF.

This clonotype was detected many times. V is TRBV7-2 and J is TRBJ1-1; D call uncertain. The V end lost 1 base, the J end lost 1 base, and 10 bases lay between the germline ends. The CDR3 consists of 15 residues. The germline V gene encodes CDR1 SGHTA and CDR2 FQGNSA. Written as DNA, the CDR3 is TGTGCCAGCAGCTTAGTGGCAGGAGCGAACACTGAAGCTTTCTTT. This gives the protein CASSLVAGANTEAFF.

The table lists this clonotype with many counts. The rearrangement uses TRBV7-2 and TRBJ2-2; 10 bases line up with TRBD2. Trimming at V came to 2 bases and at J to 4 bases, leaving 4 bases not matched to a gene. The germline V gene has CDR1 SGHTA and CDR2 FQGNSA. CDR3 length: 16 amino acids. In DNA, the CDR3 is TGTGCCAGCAGCTTAATAGCGGGAGGAGGCACCGGGGAGCTGTTTTTT. Encoded protein: CASSLIAGGGTGELFF.

The rearrangement links TRBV12-3 or TRBV12-4 to TRBJ2-5; D is perhaps TRBD1 (6 bases). V lost 6 bases, J lost 2 bases, and 25 bases lay in between. The CDR3 sequence is 18 residues long. The CDR3 DNA sequence: TGTGCCAGCAGCCAACGTCAAACCTTTACAGGGCTTCAAGAGACCCAGTACTTC. Its translation: CASSQRQTFTGLQETQYF.

A few counts support this clonotype. The V and J genes are TRBV27 and TRBJ2-7; D is possibly TRBD2 (6 bases). Trimming took off 0 bases at V and 9 bases at J, with 15 bases between the two ends. CDR3 length: 14 amino acids. Germline V CDR1 and CDR2: MNHEY, SMNVEV (reference sequence). In nucleotides, the CDR3 is TGTGCCAGCAGTTTATCGGGGGGAACCGGGCGGCAGTACGTC. It codes for CASSLSGGTGRQYV.

V usage is TRBV4-3 and J usage is TRBJ1-1; no definite D call. V gave up 0 bases and J gave up 6 bases, with 17 bases separating them. The CDR3 spans 16 residues. Germline loops: CDR1 LGHNA, CDR2 YSLEER. In DNA, the CDR3 is TGCGCCAGCAGCCAAGATAGTGAGGTGGCCCAGTCTGAAGCTTTCTTT. Its protein product is CASSQDSEVAQSEAFF.

This CDR3 is CASSFYQGFNTGELFF. In DNA, the CDR3 is TGTGCCAGCAGTTTTTATCAGGGATTCAACACCGGGGAGCTGTTTTTT. This chain uses TRBV28 with TRBJ2-2, with D perhaps TRBD1 (5 bases). The ends were cut back, 3 bases at V and 2 bases at J, with 13 bases in the middle. This CDR3 has 16 residues. Germline V CDR1 and CDR2: MDHEN, SYDVKM.

In this sample, this clonotype turned up many times. V usage is TRBV7-2 and J usage is TRBJ2-7; D remains ambiguous. This CDR3 comprises 13 residues. Trimming took off 5 bases at V and 2 bases at J, with 10 bases between the two ends. From germline, CDR1 is SGHTA and CDR2 FQGNSA. CDR3 bases: TGTGCCAGCAGCAAAATAGGGACCTACGAGCAGTACTTC. Protein sequence: CASSKIGTYEQYF.

The chain recombines TRBV5-1 with TRBJ2-1, with 10 bases lining up with TRBD2. The V gene's germline CDR1 is SGHRS and CDR2 YFSETQ. This CDR3 contains 15 residues. V shed 4 bases and J 6 bases; nucleotides not matched to a gene: 7. The CDR3 region has the DNA TGCGCCAGCAGCCGATATACTAGCGGGGCCAATGAGCAGTTCTTC. Translation: CASSRYTSGANEQFF.

The rearrangement links TRBV5-1 to TRBJ1-2; D uncertain. This CDR3 region has 14 residues. The germline V gene encodes CDR1 SGHRS and CDR2 YFSETQ. With 2 bases removed from V and 4 bases from J, the gap between germline ends came to 12 bases. CDR3 nucleotide sequence: TGCGCCAGCAGCTTCGCGGAGGGAGGCTATGGCTACACCTTC. This gives the protein CASSFAEGGYGYTF.